This TCR beta chain was retrieved from a study of blood T cell repertoires in COVID-19 (TCRdb year 2020). About the full investigation: Collaborator samples came from the United States, Italy and Spain and covered acute and convalescent phases of COVID-19. HLA class I and class II types, where available, came from metadata supplied by the sample provider rather than from assay-based typing. Samples were obtained from the ongoing ImmuneRACE study (first 160 participants) and from roughly 1,300 subjects provided by 6 global collaborators. The material from the prospective study consisted of cDNA or gDNA derived from T cells, B-cell-depleted T cells, or PBMCs. The repertoires were released in a freely available public database intended as a resource for research on the immune response to SARS-CoV-2. The dataset comprised deeply sampled blood TCRbeta repertoires from subjects exposed to, actively infected with, or recovered from COVID-19. Nearly every sample came with metadata listing a de-identified subject ID, COVID-19 status, age in years and sex. Paper-wide results and their limitations: The quantity of clinical and demographic metadata differed by source and by participant and was supplied without curation.

As for this clone: Its antigen specificity is not known. No clone much larger than this one lies a single base away; base qualities are absent.

The immunoSEQ Assay, a bias-controlled multiplex PCR, was used to amplify TCRbeta CDR3 regions from genomic DNA. In the original analysis: Within the assay, amplification of reference gene primers was used to estimate how many nucleated cells each sample contained. Sequence reads were collapsed and filtered to measure the absolute abundance of every unique TCRbeta CDR3 rearrangement. Productive Simpson clonality was computed per sample as the square root of Simpson's diversity index over productive rearrangements. The immuneACCESS repertoire file appears here via TCRdb, limited to in-frame rearrangements. These files lack a portion of the clones; in checked studies, under half of the deficit traces to unresolved V genes, and the cause of the others is not known. V and J calls and clone size are as listed in that table; D and trimming were resolved from the DNA. The sample profile shows 110,000 or so clones; approximately 80% of them were found once. The ten largest clones take up approximately 7.9% of the sample.

V loses 0 bases of germline sequence and J loses 0 bases, and the interval between the two ends is 9 bases. Counted from cysteine to phenylalanine, this CDR3 has 16 amino acids. The kept DNA is CDR3 alone, 48 bases in frame from the first base. For CDR1 and CDR2, the germline V gene lists MNHEY and SVGAGI. Whole blood was collected in K2EDTA tubes by collaborating institutions according to the institutions' own protocols. For TCRbeta analysis, collaborator samples were shipped as frozen whole blood, as isolated PBMCs, or as DNA extracted from either sample type. The source material was peripheral blood. The chain links TRBV6-5 with TRBJ1-3, with the identity of the D gene unclear. The TCR comes from a woman older than 75 with active or convalescent COVID-19. CDR3 sequence: CASSYSGTDSGNTIYF. The DNA reads as follows: TGTGCCAGCAGTTACTCCGGAACAGACTCTGGAAACACCATATATTTT.